Each of the 18 T cell receptor beta chains below was sequenced from the same sample in a study of T cell repertoires in cytomegalovirus infection. TCRdb itself ran the reads through MiXCR, one entry per CDR3 protein. This table holds about 46,000 distinct CDR3 sequences, more than 20% found once. No cognate antigen is known for these TCRs. Sample: PBMCs, sequenced either directly or after in vitro stimulation (not recorded which). The receptors derive from a human donor in good health (CMV status not recorded). Some clones in this sample may be carry-over from other donors' samples.

This clonotype was counted between two and nine times. The CDR3 loop reads CASRTLVAQETQYF. The CDR3, as DNA: TGTGCCAGCAGGACACTAGTAGCCCAAGAGACCCAGTACTTC. The rearrangement joins TRBV6-1 to TRBJ2-5; a weak D match, TRBD2 (5 bases). Germline loops: CDR1 MNHNS, CDR2 SASEGT. The ends were cut back, 6 bases at V and 1 base at J, with 12 bases in the middle. The CDR3 runs to 14 residues.

This chain joins TRBV11-2 and TRBJ2-1; 7 positions agree with TRBD1. Germline V gene lookup returns CDR1 SGHAT and CDR2 FQNNGV. The CDR3 has 16 amino acids. The trim removed 1 base at V and 2 bases at J, leaving 5 bases unmatched. CDR3 protein: CASSLVDREPYNEQFF. In DNA form, the CDR3 reads TGTGCCAGCAGCTTAGTTGACAGGGAACCCTACAATGAGCAGTTCTTC.

The J gene is TRBJ1-1, the V gene TRBV20-1, with D perhaps matching TRBD1 (6 bases). The CDR3 is 12 amino acids. Trimming cost V 5 bases and J 11 bases, with 18 bases left between them. Germline CDR1 DFQATT, CDR2 SNEGSKA (reference sequence). CDR3 DNA: TGCAGTGCTTCCGGGACAAGGGCATGGGCTTTCTTT. Its protein is CSASGTRAWAFF.

This clonotype was seen more than once but under ten times. The chain uses TRBV6-6 and TRBJ2-7; D perhaps matches TRBD2 (7 bases). The germline V gene encodes CDR1 MNHNY and CDR2 SVGAGI (reference sequence). Trimming stripped 2 bases from V and 1 base from J, with 12 bases between. CDR3 length: 15 amino acids. CDR3 protein: CASSYKGGESYEQYF. CDR3 bases: TGTGCCAGCAGTTACAAGGGGGGGGAATCCTACGAGCAGTACTTC.

Only one count was recorded for this clonotype. The V call is TRBV19, the J call TRBJ1-5; TRBD1 is a possible D gene (6 bases). V was shortened by 1 base and J by 7 bases, with 17 bases between the two germline ends. The CDR3 loop spans 16 amino acids. Germline CDR1 reads LNHDA; CDR2 reads SQIVND (reference sequence). The CDR3 DNA follows: TGTGCCAGTAGTATAGGTTTCGAAGAAGGGGGACAGCCCCAGCATTTT. Translating gives CASSIGFEEGGQPQHF.

This clonotype was seen ten or more times. The rearrangement joins TRBV7-2 to TRBJ2-3; D gene unclear. V was trimmed by 5 bases and J by 4 bases, leaving 7 bases between them. Germline V gene data show CDR1 as SGHTA and CDR2 as FQGNSA. CDR3 length: 12 residues. In nucleotides, the CDR3 is TGTGCCAGCAGCCAGCTGGCAGATACGCAGTATTTT. Its protein is CASSQLADTQYF. The variable domain in full, completed from reference TRBV7-2 and TRBJ2-3, reads GAGVSQSPSNKVTEKGKDVELRCDPISGHTALYWYRQSLGQGLEFLIYFQGNSAPDKSGLPSDRFSAERTGGSVSTLTIQRTQQEDSAVYLCASSQLADTQYFGPGTRLTVL.

This clonotype was counted many times. The V gene is TRBV7-2, the J gene TRBJ2-5, with D perhaps matching TRBD1 or TRBD2 (5 bases each). The CDR3 length is 16 residues. Trimming stripped 0 bases from V and 5 bases from J, with 16 bases between. From germline, CDR1 is SGHTA and CDR2 FQGNSA. CDR3 sequence: CASSLAVGVRGETQYF. The DNA of the CDR3 is TGTGCCAGCAGCTTAGCGGTAGGGGTCCGCGGGGAGACCCAGTACTTC. The full variable domain, rest sourced from reference TRBV7-2 and TRBJ2-5, is GAGVSQSPSNKVTEKGKDVELRCDPISGHTALYWYRQSLGQGLEFLIYFQGNSAPDKSGLPSDRFSAERTGGSVSTLTIQRTQQEDSAVYLCASSLAVGVRGETQYFGPGTRLLVL.

The rearrangement joins TRBV18 to TRBJ2-1; 9 positions agree with TRBD2. Trimming took 3 bases from V and 0 from J; bases not matched to a gene: 0. Germline V gene data show CDR1 as KGHSH and CDR2 as LQKENI. CDR3 length: 15 residues. CDR3 region: CASSPSGSSYNEQFF. As DNA, the CDR3 is TGTGCCAGCTCACCTAGCGGGAGCTCCTACAATGAGCAGTTCTTC.

This clonotype was observed at least ten times. One end of the junction does not line up with germline, which may come from a read error. The chain employs TRBV20-1 and TRBJ1-4; D might be TRBD1 (6 bases). The CDR3 runs to 13 residues. Germline CDR1 DFQATT, CDR2 SNEGSKA (reference sequence). The CDR3 spells CSARWGRGGNSVF. The CDR3 DNA sequence: TGCAGTGCTAGATGGGGCAGGGGAGGAAACTCGGTTTTT.

The CDR3 nucleotides read TGTGCCAGCAGTCGACAGGGGAGGTACATTCAGTACTTC. Its protein is CASSRQGRYIQYF. This chain links TRBV6-2 or TRBV6-3 with TRBJ2-4; TRBD1 matches 8 bases. Germline V lookup: CDR1 MNHEY, CDR2 SVGEGT. The length of the CDR3 is 13 residues. V trimming: 5 bases; J trimming: 8 bases; junction bases outside the gene matches: 5.

This clonotype was picked up many times. The CDR3 bases are TGCGCCAGCAGCCAAGCGACTAGCGGGAACTACGAGCAGTACTTC. This codes for CASSQATSGNYEQYF. The gene calls are TRBV4-1 and TRBJ2-7; 11 bases align to TRBD2. V trimming: 1 base; J trimming: 3 bases; junction bases outside the gene matches: 2. CDR3 length: 15 residues. Germline values: CDR1 MGHRA, CDR2 YSYEKL.

Many counts were recorded for this clonotype. The chain joins TRBV6-1 to TRBJ2-5; perhaps D is TRBD1 or TRBD2 (5 bases each). The germline V gene encodes CDR1 MNHNS and CDR2 SASEGT. The V gene lost 4 bases and the J gene lost 0 bases, with 21 bases spanning the gap. This CDR3 has 18 residues. The CDR3 loop reads CASSAYRPGRVYQETQYF. The DNA of the CDR3 is TGTGCCAGCAGTGCCTACCGACCGGGACGAGTGTACCAAGAGACCCAGTACTTC.

This clonotype was picked up a small number of times. The chain recombines TRBV2 with TRBJ1-5; D call uncertain. V lost 4 bases and J 7 bases, leaving 11 bases between the germline ends. The CDR3 is 13 residues long. Per germline, CDR1 SNHLY and CDR2 FYNNEI. Written as DNA, the CDR3 is TGTGCCAGCAGTGGAGGGTTGGGCCAGCCCCAGCATTTT. Amino acids: CASSGGLGQPQHF. Full variable domain (remainder filled in from reference TRBV2 and TRBJ1-5): EPEVTQTPSHQVTQMGQEVILRCVPISNHLYFYWYRQILGQKVEFLVSFYNNEISEKSEIFDDQFSVERPDGSNFTLKIRSTKLEDSAMYFCASSGGLGQPQHFGDGTRLSIL.

By sample fraction, this clonotype is medium-sized. J is TRBJ2-5 and V is TRBV5-6; D is uncertain. V lost 0 bases, J lost 5 bases, and 11 bases lay in between. This CDR3 has 14 amino acids. Per germline, CDR1 SGHDT and CDR2 YYEEEE. The chain's CDR3 is CASSLGRSWETQYF. The CDR3 DNA sequence: TGTGCCAGCAGCTTGGGCAGAAGCTGGGAGACCCAGTACTTC. The whole variable domain, filled in from reference TRBV5-6 and TRBJ2-5, reads DAGVTQSPTHLIKTRGQQVTLRCSPKSGHDTVSWYQQALGQGPQFIFQYYEEEERQRGNFPDRFSGHQFPNYSSELNVNALLLGDSALYLCASSLGRSWETQYFGPGTRLLVL.

This clonotype is classed as medium-sized. This chain joins TRBV19 and TRBJ2-3; D not certain. The CDR3 covers 15 residues. In germline, CDR1 is LNHDA, CDR2 SQIVND (reference sequence). Trimming stripped 7 bases from V and 2 bases from J, with 16 bases between. CDR3 region: CASKDFQENTDTQYF. CDR3 bases: TGTGCCAGTAAAGATTTTCAAGAAAACACAGATACGCAGTATTTT. The full variable domain, its missing parts supplied by reference TRBV19 and TRBJ2-3, is DGGITQSPKYLFRKEGQNVTLSCEQNLNHDAMYWYRQDPGQGLRLIYYSQIVNDFQKGDIAEGYSVSREKKESFPLTVTSAQKNPTAFYLCASKDFQENTDTQYFGPGTRLTVL.

This clonotype was counted ten times or more. The gene calls are TRBV7-2 and TRBJ2-7, with D perhaps matching TRBD1 (7 bases). V was shortened by 5 bases and J by 1 base, with 12 bases between the two germline ends. The CDR3 runs to 14 residues. CDR1 is SGHTA, CDR2 FQGNSA, per germline. The CDR3 region is CASSPQGGSYEQYF. CDR3 nucleotides: TGTGCCAGCAGCCCCCAGGGGGGTTCCTACGAGCAGTACTTC.

The sample holds many counts of this clonotype. V usage is TRBV6-2 or TRBV6-3 and J usage is TRBJ2-1; possibly TRBD2 for D (6 bases). V dropped 5 bases and J dropped 10 bases, with 24 bases sitting between them. The CDR3 runs to 16 residues. The V gene's germline CDR1 is MNHEY and CDR2 SVGEGT. CDR3 coding DNA: TGTGCCAGCAGTCCAGGGAAGGGGACTTGGCCTGAGGAGCAGTTCTTC. Its protein product is CASSPGKGTWPEEQFF.

This clonotype was counted many times. The chain carries TRBV6-5 and TRBJ1-5, with D unclear. The CDR3 consists of 13 residues. Trimming pared 5 bases from V and 6 bases from J, leaving 11 bases between. The V gene's germline CDR1 is MNHEY and CDR2 SVGAGI. The CDR3 region is CASSRGAGQPQHF. In DNA, the CDR3 is TGTGCCAGCAGTCGGGGAGCCGGTCAGCCCCAGCATTTT.